This TCR beta chain was profiled in a study of cytomegalovirus exposure and HLA in healthy donors. J gave up 6 bases and V 5 bases, and 10 bases lay outside the gene matches. The CDR3 is 15 residues long. Germline V gene lookup returns CDR1 SGHTA and CDR2 FQGNSA. The PCR had 60 Vbeta and 13 Jbeta primers. Clones were read by immunoSEQ multiplex PCR, and TCRdb kept only the in-frame ones, dropping some. The sample carries some 160,000 clones, 60% to 80% recorded once. The chain employs TRBV7-2 and TRBJ2-5; 9 nucleotides align to TRBD1. The sample comprised PBMCs. The source is a man between 45 and 60 years old in good health and CMV-seropositive. The CDR3 DNA sequence: TGTGCCAGCAGCCCAGAGGCGGACAGGGGAAAGACCCAGTACTTC. As protein: CASSPEADRGKTQYF.